This T cell receptor (beta chain) was found in a study of regulatory T cells in long-lasting Graves disease (dated by TCRdb to the early 2020s). Regarding the complete study: Newly diagnosed Graves' disease patients had taken antithyroid drugs for less than 3 months. The study was conducted in China and was registered as a clinical trial. This study used TCR sequencing and RNA sequencing of peripheral blood to compare persistent Graves' disease patients against newly diagnosed Graves' disease patients. A total of roughly 35 samples were covered by TCR sequencing, comprising approximately 13 persistent and about 20 newly diagnosed Graves' disease patients. Beyond this particular receptor, the publication reports: Only the TCR beta chain was sequenced and analyzed. Compared with newly diagnosed patients, patients with persistent Graves' disease had lower TCR Shannon entropy and fewer highly expanded clones, which suggests clonal expansion. The small sample size was acknowledged by the authors as a limitation that may reduce accuracy. Preferential use of TRBV28, TRBJ1-2 and TRBJ2-5 was observed in persistent disease, whereas TRBV20-1 and TRBJ2-1 were favored in newly diagnosed disease. Peripheral blood alone was examined, since thyroid tissue, which constituted the primary lesion, could not be accessed. Persistent patients shared more public clonotypes among themselves (more than 2,500) than newly diagnosed patients did (more than 950).

Here V drops 0 bases and J drops 0 bases, and the junction holds 2 bases not matched to any gene. CDR1 and CDR2, per the germline V gene, are SGDLS and YYNGEE. Taken from cysteine to phenylalanine, the CDR3 has 15 residues. The retained sequence is limited to the CDR3, 45 bases, with the frame set at the first base. The sample's time point label is to be understood as: newly diagnosed GD, antithyroid drugs for less than 3 months. RNA was extracted from PBMCs in TRIzol for both TCR sequencing and RNA sequencing. The diagnosis of Graves' disease followed American Thyroid Association guidelines. The patients came from an endocrinology department in Xi'an, China. From each patient, about 9.7 milliliters of peripheral blood was collected into an EDTA anticoagulant tube. PBMCs were isolated by Ficoll Paque Plus density gradient separation without further T cell sorting. An Agilent 2100 Bioanalyzer and agarose gel were used to assess RNA quality, and a NanoDrop 2000 was used to measure RNA concentration.

This clonotype was seen only a few times. The specificity of this receptor is unknown. Base qualities were left out, and no much larger clone turns up one base away. Libraries came from multiplex PCR. The instrument given in TCRdb is Illumina HiSeq 4000. CDR3 regions were amplified by Arm-PCR with iRepertoire HTBI primers to construct TCR beta libraries. PCR products were gel purified before sequencing. In the paper's pipeline: A total of around 59 TRBV and some 13 TRBJ segments were identified across samples and were used for gene usage analysis of CDR3 amino acid clonotypes. Filtered high-quality paired reads were merged into contigs using COPE and FqMerger. BLAST was used to align contigs to the IMGT TRBV, TRBD and TRBJ reference genes, and CDR3 was defined following IMGT. Any clonotype with a frequency above 0.1% was counted as a highly expanded clone. Repertoire diversity was measured by Shannon entropy, and V-J evenness by the Gini coefficient. A clonotype was considered public if more than one individual shared it. TCRdb's own reprocessing of the public reads used fastp at Q25 and MiXCR and kept productive beta chains. Rows are combined by CDR3 protein, so each entry shows the most common genes and DNA. TCRdb, not the original authors, processed these V and J calls. This sample holds 550,000 to 600,000 distinct CDR3 sequences; 15% to 20% were observed only once. The top ten clones comprise around 11% of the sample.

This sample was shared with a second study, whose subject was T cells in Graves' hyperthyroidism and ophthalmopathy. The other study reports the following: Graves' hyperthyroidism was defined as stable when no progression to ophthalmopathy occurred over 18 months of follow-up. Hyperthyroidism patients were newly diagnosed, with disease duration under 2 months, and aged 18 to 65 years. The study excluded patients with uncontrolled infections, other autoimmune diseases, pregnancy or lactation. Diagnoses were established on the basis of clinical symptoms, serum thyroxine and TRAb, thyroid ultrasound, and orbital computed tomography. For the first round of RT-PCR on the TCR CDR3, the HTBI primer set was used together with the Qiagen OneStep RT-PCR kit. Blood samples also contained most of the expanded thyroid clonotypes (frequency above 0.001), which suggests that blood repertoires may reflect thyroid immune responses. In cross-validation, a model built on a 13 V-J signature told ophthalmopathy apart from stable hyperthyroidism with 85% to 90% sensitivity and roughly 82% specificity, and in testing the same model reached 80%/75%. In validation, the model predicted progression to ophthalmopathy with 60% to 71% sensitivity and approximately 72% specificity, a median of 6.5 months before onset. To identify distinguishing TCR V-J signatures, a discovery cohort of around 100 patients was used, comprising 40 to 45 with Graves' ophthalmopathy and 57 with stable Graves' hyperthyroidism. An independent validation cohort of about 19 hyperthyroidism patients and some 15 patients who later progressed to ophthalmopathy tested prospective prediction of ophthalmopathy. For training and testing, the 80 to 100 patients in the discovery cohort were randomly divided in a 7:3 ratio. In about 6 Graves' hyperthyroidism patients, the study also compared T-cell repertoires from thyroid tissue with T-cell repertoires from blood. After blood sampling, hyperthyroidism patients were treated with methimazole at a starting dose of 30 mg daily, and ophthalmopathy patients were treated with high-dose intravenous methylprednisolone. A second multiplex PCR round built the libraries, followed by size selection and purification. Paired-end sequencing of the libraries was performed with 100 bp reads on an Illumina HiSeq2000. Raw data were processed with SOAPnuke, discarding reads with adapters, uncalled bases, mean Phred below 15, or no exact constant-primer or identifier match. COPE v1.2.5 was used to merge high-quality paired reads, and clonotypes were defined as unique nucleotide sequences. MiTCR v1.1 was used to align clonotypes to the IMGT TRBV, TRBD and TRBJ reference segments. The analysis included only V-J combinations with a frequency above 0.0001, which together covered 98% to 99.2% of the repertoires. The TCS score was defined as F50 (clonal expansion) divided by E x V (chaos), with BLOSUM62-based TCRdist calculated between CDR3 peptides within each V-J. Welch's t-statistics and random forest reduced around 520 V-J features to 10 to 15, which were used in a naive Bayes classifier (R e1071). No statistical method was used to fix the sample size in advance, and group allocation was not hidden from the investigators. According to the paper, TCR Vbeta CDR3 sequencing was carried out on approximately 140 peripheral blood samples, which came from over 40 ophthalmopathy, roughly 75 hyperthyroidism and roughly 17 progressor patients.

Sequencing used peripheral blood mononuclear cells (PBMCs), obtained at new diagnosis, from a patient treated with antithyroid drugs. The sequence was obtained from a man between 18 and 29 years old with Graves disease. Donor details come from another sample of the same person, matched by shared clones. The chain links TRBV9 with TRBJ2-5; 7 bases in the junction line up with TRBD2. The CDR3 region reads CASSVAGGNQETQYF. The DNA sequence is as follows: TGTGCCAGCAGCGTAGCGGGAGGAAACCAAGAGACCCAGTACTTC.